A single TCR beta chain is shown here with its context. The source of the sample is a study of blood T cell repertoires in COVID-19. Study-level background: Whether acute or convalescent, the COVID-19 samples came from the United States, Italy and Spain. The cDNA or gDNA used as material had been derived from T cells, B-cell-depleted T cells, or PBMCs.

In the original workflow: Amplification with reference gene primers provided the estimates of nucleated cell counts. Clones were sequenced by immunoSEQ multiplex PCR, and TCRdb holds only the in-frame ones, with some missing. The V and J calls and clone size were taken over from that table, and D and trimming were inferred from the DNA. The sample carries about 40,000 clones, about 89% recorded once. Sequencing was performed on peripheral blood. The clonotype originates from a man in his 70s with active COVID-19.

CDR3 loop: CASSLSGANVLTF. CDR3 sequence (DNA): TGTGCCAGCAGCCTCAGTGGGGCCAACGTCCTGACTTTC. The chain couples TRBV11-3 to TRBJ2-6; D is uncertain. Germline CDR1 and CDR2: SGHNT and YENEEA. CDR3 length: 13 residues. V shed 5 bases and J shed 3 bases, with 5 bases lying between them.